The T cell receptor (beta chain) described here comes from a study of a mutant IDH1 vaccine in newly diagnosed glioma. About the study: Vaccine dosing followed radiotherapy by 4-6 weeks, or accompanied temozolomide cycles.

Germline CDR1 reads MGHRA; CDR2 reads YSYEKL. The V end lost 3 bases, the J end lost 5 bases, and 6 bases lay between the germline ends. CDR3 size: 12 residues. A remark on this clone: Its antigen is unidentified.

The sample's time point: week 47, end of study. Alongside topical imiquimod, each dose of vaccine comprised 300 ug of mutant IDH1 20-mer peptide. Clones were read by immunoSEQ multiplex PCR, and TCRdb kept only the in-frame ones, dropping some. Here the sample spans about 34,000 clones, 75% to 95% being singletons. The chain carries TRBV4-1 and TRBJ2-3, with no clear D. The TCR sequence derives from a woman in her forties with glioma. The starting material was PBMCs, obtained from a glioma patient whose treatment included an IDH1 peptide vaccine. The CDR3: CASSHLGDTQYF. CDR3 nucleotides: TGCGCCAGCAGCCACCTGGGAGATACGCAGTATTTT.